The next 21 T cell receptor beta chains were all read from a single sample in a study of shared clonotypes between healthy human individuals. This table comes from immunoSEQ multiplex PCR, and its TCRdb copy is limited to in-frame clones, with some not included. This table holds millions of clones, over 85% found once. The sequencing sample was made of naive CD4+ T cells sorted from blood. Subset noted: CD45RA+ positively selected. All receptors come from a young man in good health.

The chain combines TRBV5-5 with TRBJ2-6; D call uncertain. The V gene lost 4 bases and the J gene lost 1 base, with 9 bases spanning the gap. Germline V gene sequence: CDR1 SGHKS, CDR2 YYEKEE (reference sequence). The CDR3 extends over 15 amino acids. CDR3 sequence (DNA): TGTGCCAGCAGCCTGGAGCGTTCTGGGGCCAACGTCCTGACTTTC. This translates into CASSLERSGANVLTF.

This chain uses TRBV2 with TRBJ2-1, with D possibly TRBD1 on 6 matching bases. CDR3 length equals 14 residues. Germline V CDR1 and CDR2: SNHLY, FYNNEI. The V end was cut by 7 bases, the J end by 3 bases, with 13 bases between. The chain's CDR3 is CASKAGVSYNEQFF. CDR3 coding DNA: TGTGCCAGCAAAGCAGGGGTAAGCTACAATGAGCAGTTCTTC.

This clone was counted only a few times. The chain recombines TRBV2 with TRBJ1-4; 7 bases agree with TRBD1. CDR3 length: 14 residues. The V segment lost 5 bases and the J segment 6 bases; nucleotides outside the gene matches: 6. In germline, CDR1 is SNHLY, CDR2 FYNNEI. CDR3 residues: CASSRQGPHEKLFF. CDR3 DNA: TGTGCCAGCAGTAGACAGGGACCCCATGAAAAACTGTTTTTT.

The chain carries TRBV5-4 and TRBJ1-2, with 8 nucleotides matching TRBD1. The CDR3 extends over 15 amino acids. After removal of 3 bases from V and 3 bases from J, the junction contained 7 bases not matched to a gene. Germline V gives CDR1 SGHNT, CDR2 YYREEE (reference sequence). The CDR3, as DNA: TGTGCCAGCAGCTACGGGGCAGGGGGCTACTATGGCTACACCTTC. Translated: CASSYGAGGYYGYTF.

The chain recombines TRBV5-6 with TRBJ1-5, with D tentatively TRBD1 (6 bases). The CDR3 length is 15 residues. Looked up from germline, CDR1 is SGHDT and CDR2 is YYEEEE. V lost 5 bases to trimming and J lost 2 bases, with 14 bases between them. The CDR3 region is CASSFRQVGNQPQHF. CDR3 in DNA: TGTGCCAGCAGTTTCCGACAGGTTGGCAATCAGCCCCAGCATTTT.

The J gene is TRBJ2-5, the V gene TRBV5-4; D unresolved. The CDR3 contains 12 residues. V lost 1 base to trimming and J lost 5 bases, with 6 bases between them. Germline CDR1 is SGHNT and CDR2 is YYREEE (reference sequence). This chain's CDR3 is CASSLNVETQYF. CDR3 nucleotides: TGTGCCAGCAGCTTGAACGTCGAGACCCAGTACTTC.

The rearrangement uses TRBV7-2 and TRBJ1-6; D gene uncertain. V lost 6 bases to trimming and J lost 6 bases, with 12 bases between them. The germline V gene has CDR1 SGHTA and CDR2 FQGNSA. The CDR3 extends over 14 amino acids. In DNA, the CDR3 is TGTGCCAGCAGGTCACGTAGGTTTAATTCACCCCTCCACTTT. This encodes CASRSRRFNSPLHF.

The V gene is TRBV6-5, the J gene TRBJ1-3; D is uncertain. There are 15 residues in the CDR3. The V gene lost 2 bases and the J gene lost 2 bases, with 10 bases spanning the gap. Germline V CDR1 and CDR2: MNHEY, SVGAGI. CDR3 in DNA: TGTGCCAGCAGTTACCGGGGTCGGACTGGAAACACCATATATTTT. It is translated as CASSYRGRTGNTIYF.

The chain is built from TRBV2 and TRBJ2-2; D unresolved. The CDR3 extends over 14 amino acids. V shed 7 bases and J shed 5 bases, with 14 bases lying between them. Germline V gene data show CDR1 as SNHLY and CDR2 as FYNNEI. The chain's CDR3 is CASIGRTQTGELFF. CDR3 nucleotide sequence: TGTGCCAGCATAGGCCGAACTCAAACCGGGGAGCTGTTTTTT. The variable domain in full, with the rest retrieved from reference TRBV2 and TRBJ2-2, is EPEVTQTPSHQVTQMGQEVILRCVPISNHLYFYWYRQILGQKVEFLVSFYNNEISEKSEIFDDQFSVERPDGSNFTLKIRSTKLEDSAMYFCASIGRTQTGELFFGEGSRLTVL.

This chain links TRBV6-5 with TRBJ2-7; TRBD2 agrees at 9 bases. CDR3 length: 15 amino acids. Germline V gives CDR1 MNHEY, CDR2 SVGAGI. The J segment lost 5 bases and the V segment lost 2 bases, leaving 7 bases of the junction unmatched. CDR3 bases: TGTGCCAGCAGTTACCTCGGGGCGGGAGGGAACGAGCAGTACTTC. It translates to CASSYLGAGGNEQYF.

With regard to this clone: Other DNA sequences in this specimen translate into the identical CDR3. The V gene is TRBV7-6, the J gene TRBJ2-3; the D is unclear. The CDR3 has 13 amino acids. V was clipped by 0 bases and J by 2 bases, with 3 bases between them. CDR1 and CDR2 from the germline V gene are SGHVS and FNYEAQ. The chain's CDR3 is CASSLAVTDTQYF. CDR3 sequence (DNA): TGTGCCAGCAGCTTAGCGGTCACAGATACGCAGTATTTT. Variable domain in full (rest from reference TRBV7-6 and TRBJ2-3): GAGVSQSPRYKVTKRGQDVALRCDPISGHVSLYWYRQALGQGPEFLTYFNYEAQQDKSGLPNDRFSAERPEGSISTLTIQRTEQRDSAMYRCASSLAVTDTQYFGPGTRLTVL.

The genes are TRBV28 and TRBJ2-4; weak D call: TRBD2 (5 bases). The CDR3 extends over 15 amino acids. Trimming pared 8 bases from V and 0 bases from J, leaving 14 bases between. Germline loops: CDR1 MDHEN, CDR2 SYDVKM. The CDR3 nucleotides are TGTGCCAGCGGATCGGGCGGACTAGCCAAAAACATTCAGTACTTC. Encoded protein: CASGSGGLAKNIQYF.

The chain carries TRBV10-2 and TRBJ2-7; 8 bases match TRBD2. Germline V gives CDR1 WSHSY, CDR2 SAAADI. The J segment lost 6 bases and the V segment lost 7 bases, leaving 8 bases of the junction unmatched. This CDR3 comprises 13 residues. CDR3 residues: CASTRGGLREQYF. DNA of the CDR3: TGCGCCAGCACTCGGGGGGGCCTCCGCGAGCAGTACTTC.

The genes are TRBV28 and TRBJ2-5; TRBD2 aligns across 8 bases. Germline V gene sequence: CDR1 MDHEN, CDR2 SYDVKM. The J segment lost 2 bases and the V segment lost 7 bases, leaving 12 bases of the junction unmatched. The CDR3 is 16 amino acids. The CDR3 spells CASIPLAGGLQETQYF. CDR3 nucleotides: TGTGCCAGCATACCGCTGGCGGGGGGCCTTCAAGAGACCCAGTACTTC. Drawing the rest from reference TRBV28 and TRBJ2-5, the complete variable domain is DVKVTQSSRYLVKRTGEKVFLECVQDMDHENMFWYRQDPGLGLRLIYFSYDVKMKEKGDIPEGYSVSREKKERFSLILESASTNQTSMYLCASIPLAGGLQETQYFGPGTRLLVL.

The chain combines TRBV11-2 with TRBJ2-6, with D unresolved. Germline CDR1 and CDR2: SGHAT and FQNNGV. Trimming removed 5 bases at V and 2 bases at J, with 7 bases between. The CDR3 loop spans 14 amino acids. CDR3 DNA sequence: TGTGCCAGCAGCCGACTTACTGGGGCCAACGTCCTGACTTTC. As protein: CASSRLTGANVLTF.

The chain couples TRBV18 to TRBJ2-6; no definite D call. The CDR3 sequence is 15 residues long. Germline lookup yields CDR1 KGHSH and CDR2 LQKENI. V lost 2 bases to trimming and J lost 4 bases, with 9 bases between them. The CDR3 loop is CASSPNLIGANVLTF. CDR3 nucleotides: TGTGCCAGCTCACCAAACCTTATAGGGGCCAACGTCCTGACTTTC.

This rearrangement joins TRBV9 to TRBJ2-2; 15 bases agree with TRBD2. Germline values: CDR1 SGDLS, CDR2 YYNGEE. Trimming removed 1 base from V and 5 bases from J; junction bases left unmatched: 3. This CDR3 has 17 residues. This CDR3 reads CASSVHGTSGRTGELFF. The CDR3 region has the DNA TGTGCCAGCAGCGTACACGGGACTAGCGGGAGGACCGGGGAGCTGTTTTTT.

This clone has a single count. The V and J genes are TRBV5-1 and TRBJ1-1; a weak D match, TRBD1 (6 bases). Germline assignment: CDR1 SGHRS and CDR2 YFSETQ. This CDR3 has 16 amino acids. The V end was cut by 7 bases, the J end by 0 bases, with 19 bases between. In nucleotides, the CDR3 is TGCGCCAGCCAGCCACAGGGCCACCCCCTGAACACTGAAGCTTTCTTT. This sequence encodes CASQPQGHPLNTEAFF.

This clone was recorded only once. The CDR3 DNA is TGTGCCAGCATGCGGGGATGGAGCACAGATACGCAGTATTTT. It encodes CASMRGWSTDTQYF. The chain combines TRBV6-5 with TRBJ2-3, with D possibly matching TRBD2 (6 bases). The CDR3 is 14 amino acids. The V end lost 7 bases, the J end lost 0 bases, and 11 bases lay between the germline ends. Germline-derived CDR1 and CDR2 are MNHEY and SVGAGI.

This chain links TRBV27 with TRBJ1-2; TRBD1 agrees at 9 bases. The CDR3 totals 14 residues. J lost 5 bases, V lost 0 bases, and 1 base had no gene match. Germline V CDR1 and CDR2: MNHEY, SMNVEV (reference sequence). CDR3 protein: CASSLSGQGYGYTF. DNA for the CDR3: TGTGCCAGCAGTTTATCGGGACAGGGATATGGCTACACCTTC.

The chain uses TRBV6-1 and TRBJ1-6; 9 bases fit TRBD1. Germline V gene lookup returns CDR1 MNHNS and CDR2 SASEGT. J gave up 4 bases and V 10 bases, and 8 bases lay outside the gene matches. There are 15 residues in the CDR3. CDR3 protein: CATPRTGVYNSPLHF. The CDR3 bases are TGTGCCACGCCGCGGACAGGGGTTTATAATTCACCCCTCCACTTT.